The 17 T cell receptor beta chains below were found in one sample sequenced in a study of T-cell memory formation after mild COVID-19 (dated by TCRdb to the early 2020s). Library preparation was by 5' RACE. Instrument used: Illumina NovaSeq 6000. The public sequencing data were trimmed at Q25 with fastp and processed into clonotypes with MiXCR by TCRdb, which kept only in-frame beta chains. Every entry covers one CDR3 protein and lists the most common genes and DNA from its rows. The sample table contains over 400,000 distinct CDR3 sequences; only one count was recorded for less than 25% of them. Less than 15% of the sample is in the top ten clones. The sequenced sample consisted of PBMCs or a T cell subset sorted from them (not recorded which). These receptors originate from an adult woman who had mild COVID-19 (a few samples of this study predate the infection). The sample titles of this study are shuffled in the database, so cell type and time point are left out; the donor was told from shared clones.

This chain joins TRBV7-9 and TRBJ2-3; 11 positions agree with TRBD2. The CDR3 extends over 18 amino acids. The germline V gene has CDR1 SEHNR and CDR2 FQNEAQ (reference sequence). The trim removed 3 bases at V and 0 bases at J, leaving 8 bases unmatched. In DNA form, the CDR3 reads TGTGCCAGCAGCTTGTTGACTAGCGGGACCCTTAGCACAGATACGCAGTATTTT. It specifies CASSLLTSGTLSTDTQYF.

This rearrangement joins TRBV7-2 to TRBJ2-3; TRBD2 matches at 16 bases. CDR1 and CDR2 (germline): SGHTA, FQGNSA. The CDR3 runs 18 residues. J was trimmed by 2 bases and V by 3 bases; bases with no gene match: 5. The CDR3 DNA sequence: TGTGCCAGCAGCTTGGGACTAGCGGGAGGGCCCTTCACAGATACGCAGTATTTT. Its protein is CASSLGLAGGPFTDTQYF.

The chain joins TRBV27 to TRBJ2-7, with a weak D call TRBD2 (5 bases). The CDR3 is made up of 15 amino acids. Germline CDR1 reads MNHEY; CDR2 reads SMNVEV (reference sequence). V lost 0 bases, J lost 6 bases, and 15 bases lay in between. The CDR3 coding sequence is TGTGCCAGCAGTTTATCGCTAGCCCGCCGGGTCGAGCAGTACTTC. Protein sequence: CASSLSLARRVEQYF.

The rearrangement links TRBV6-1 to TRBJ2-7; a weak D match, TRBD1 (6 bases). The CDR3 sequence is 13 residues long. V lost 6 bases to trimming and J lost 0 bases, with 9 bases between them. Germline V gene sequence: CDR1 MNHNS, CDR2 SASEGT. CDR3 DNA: TGTGCCAGCAGGGGGGCCAGCTCCTACGAGCAGTACTTC. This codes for CASRGASSYEQYF.

The CDR3, as DNA: TGCGCCAGCAGCTTGAATCTAGCGGGGGCCCAAGAGACCCAGTACTTC. Translated, it gives CASSLNLAGAQETQYF. This rearrangement joins TRBV5-1 to TRBJ2-5; 10 bases agree with TRBD2. CDR3 length: 16 amino acids. With 1 base clipped from V and 1 base from J, the junction kept 4 bases outside the gene matches. Germline V gene sequence: CDR1 SGHRS, CDR2 YFSETQ. Full variable domain (missing parts from reference TRBV5-1 and TRBJ2-5): KAGVTQTPRYLIKTRGQQVTLSCSPISGHRSVSWYQQTPGQGLQFLFEYFSETQRNKGNFPGRFSGRQFSNSRSEMNVSTLELGDSALYLCASSLNLAGAQETQYFGPGTRLLVL.

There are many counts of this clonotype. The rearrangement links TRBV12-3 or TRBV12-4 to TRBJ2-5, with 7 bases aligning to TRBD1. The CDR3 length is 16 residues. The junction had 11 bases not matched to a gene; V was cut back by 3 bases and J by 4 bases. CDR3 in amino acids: CASSFGQGVFGETQYF. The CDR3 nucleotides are TGTGCCAGCAGTTTTGGCCAGGGGGTGTTTGGAGAGACCCAGTACTTC.

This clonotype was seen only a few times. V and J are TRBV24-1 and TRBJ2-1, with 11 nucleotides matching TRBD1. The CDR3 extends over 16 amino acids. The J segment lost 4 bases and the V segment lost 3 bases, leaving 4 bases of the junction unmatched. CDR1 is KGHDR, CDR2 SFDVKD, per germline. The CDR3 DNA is TGTGCCACCAGTGATGGGACAGGGGGAAAATACAATGAGCAGTTCTTC. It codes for CATSDGTGGKYNEQFF.

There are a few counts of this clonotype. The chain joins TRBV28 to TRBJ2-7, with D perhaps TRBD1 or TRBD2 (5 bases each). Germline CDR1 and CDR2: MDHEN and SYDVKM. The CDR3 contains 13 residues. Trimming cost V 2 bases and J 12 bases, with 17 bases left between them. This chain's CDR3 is CASSLAVWQGAYF. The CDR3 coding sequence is TGTGCCAGCAGTTTAGCGGTGTGGCAGGGAGCGTACTTC. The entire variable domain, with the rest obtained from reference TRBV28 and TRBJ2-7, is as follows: DVKVTQSSRYLVKRTGEKVFLECVQDMDHENMFWYRQDPGLGLRLIYFSYDVKMKEKGDIPEGYSVSREKKERFSLILESASTNQTSMYLCASSLAVWQGAYFGPGTRLTVT.

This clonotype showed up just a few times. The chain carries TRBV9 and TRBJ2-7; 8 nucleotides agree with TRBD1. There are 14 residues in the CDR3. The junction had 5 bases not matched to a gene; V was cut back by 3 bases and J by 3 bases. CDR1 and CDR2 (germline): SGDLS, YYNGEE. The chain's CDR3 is CASSAGQENYEQYF. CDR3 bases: TGTGCCAGCAGCGCGGGACAGGAGAACTACGAGCAGTACTTC.

CDR3 DNA sequence: TGTGCCAGCAGCTTAGGTCAGATTTTAAACACCGGGGAGCTGTTTTTT. It specifies CASSLGQILNTGELFF. V gene TRBV11-2 combines with J gene TRBJ2-2; D unresolved. The CDR3 length is 16 residues. Trimming pared 1 base from V and 2 bases from J, leaving 11 bases between. The germline V gene has CDR1 SGHAT and CDR2 FQNNGV.

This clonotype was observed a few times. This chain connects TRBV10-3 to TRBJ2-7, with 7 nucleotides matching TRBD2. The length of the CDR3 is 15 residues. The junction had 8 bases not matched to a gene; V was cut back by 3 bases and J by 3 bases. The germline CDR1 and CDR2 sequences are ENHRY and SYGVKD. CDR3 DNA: TGTGCCATCAGTGAAAACGGCGGGAGTCGCTACGAGCAGTACTTC. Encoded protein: CAISENGGSRYEQYF.

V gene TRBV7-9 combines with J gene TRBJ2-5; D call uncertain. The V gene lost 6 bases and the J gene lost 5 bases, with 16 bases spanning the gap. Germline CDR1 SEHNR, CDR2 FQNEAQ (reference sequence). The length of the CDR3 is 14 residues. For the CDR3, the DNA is TGTGCCAGCAGACTTCGGACCGGCCAGGAGACCCAGTACTTC. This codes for CASRLRTGQETQYF.

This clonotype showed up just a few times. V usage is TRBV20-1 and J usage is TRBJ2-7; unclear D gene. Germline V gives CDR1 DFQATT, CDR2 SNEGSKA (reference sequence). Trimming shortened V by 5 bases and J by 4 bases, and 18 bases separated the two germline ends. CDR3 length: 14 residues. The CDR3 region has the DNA TGCAGTGCTCCTCGCCCTGACGTCCCATACGAGCAGTACTTC. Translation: CSAPRPDVPYEQYF.

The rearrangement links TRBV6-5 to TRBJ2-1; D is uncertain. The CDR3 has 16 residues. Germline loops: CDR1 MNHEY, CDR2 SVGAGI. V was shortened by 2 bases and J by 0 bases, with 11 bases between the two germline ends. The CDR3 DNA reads TGTGCCAGCAGTTACCTAGGGCTAAGCTCCTACAATGAGCAGTTCTTC. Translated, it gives CASSYLGLSSYNEQFF.

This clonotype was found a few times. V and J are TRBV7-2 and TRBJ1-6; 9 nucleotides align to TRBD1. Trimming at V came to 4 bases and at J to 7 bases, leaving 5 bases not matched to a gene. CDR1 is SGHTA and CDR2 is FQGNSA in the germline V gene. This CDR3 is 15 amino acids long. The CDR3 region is CASSSGTGMNSPLHF. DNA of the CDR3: TGTGCCAGCAGCTCCGGGACAGGGATGAATTCACCCCTCCACTTT.

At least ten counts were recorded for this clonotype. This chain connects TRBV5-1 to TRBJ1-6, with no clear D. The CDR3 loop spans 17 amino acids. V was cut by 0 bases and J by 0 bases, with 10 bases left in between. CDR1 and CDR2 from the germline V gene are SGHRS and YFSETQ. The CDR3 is CASSLEPLSSYNSPLHF. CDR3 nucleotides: TGCGCCAGCAGCTTGGAACCGTTGAGCTCCTATAATTCACCCCTCCACTTT.

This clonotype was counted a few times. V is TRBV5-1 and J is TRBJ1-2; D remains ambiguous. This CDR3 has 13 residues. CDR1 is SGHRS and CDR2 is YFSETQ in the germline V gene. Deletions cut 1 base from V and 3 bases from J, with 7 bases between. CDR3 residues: CASSLPNDYGYTF. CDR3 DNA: TGCGCCAGCAGCTTGCCTAATGACTATGGCTACACCTTC.